The 10 T cell receptor beta chains given below trace back to one sample, sequenced in a study of shared clonotypes between healthy human individuals. Here immunoSEQ multiplex PCR was the method, and the copy in TCRdb shows in-frame clones only, minus some. The sample includes hundreds of thousands of clones, almost 97% seen only once; the top ten take about 0.057%. Sequencing used naive CD4+ T cells sorted from blood. The sample's subset: CD45RA+ positively selected. The origin of the receptors is a woman aged 25 to 45 in good health.

J is TRBJ2-1 and V is TRBV7-4; 11 bases agree with TRBD1. CDR1 and CDR2 from the germline V gene are SGHVT and SQSDAQ. The CDR3 runs 18 residues. V lost 4 bases, J lost 6 bases, and 14 bases stayed unmatched. This CDR3 reads CASSSSRSGTGGFNEQFF. CDR3 nucleotides: TGTGCCAGCAGCTCTTCACGCTCCGGGACAGGGGGTTTCAATGAGCAGTTCTTC. Drawing the rest from reference TRBV7-4 and TRBJ2-1, the complete variable domain is GAGVSQSPRYKVAKRGRDVALRCDSISGHVTLYWYRQTLGQGSEVLTYSQSDAQRDKSGRPSGRFSAERPERSVSTLKIQRTEQGDSAVYLCASSSSRSGTGGFNEQFFGPGTRLTVL.

The chain links TRBV27 to TRBJ2-7, with 7 bases that match TRBD1. V was pared by 3 bases and J by 12 bases, with 5 bases of the junction left unmatched. The germline V gene has CDR1 MNHEY and CDR2 SMNVEV (reference sequence). The CDR3 totals 11 residues. The CDR3 here is CASSFRDRWYF. The CDR3 DNA sequence: TGTGCCAGCAGTTTCCGGGACAGATGGTACTTC.

The J gene is TRBJ2-7, the V gene TRBV4-2; 7 bases match TRBD1. In germline, CDR1 is LGHNA, CDR2 YNFKEQ. The trim removed 8 bases at V and 1 base at J, leaving 11 bases unmatched. The length of the CDR3 is 15 residues. This CDR3 reads CASSFRQGLSYEQYF. The CDR3 DNA reads as TGTGCCAGCTCCTTCCGACAGGGATTATCCTACGAGCAGTACTTC.

The chain links TRBV6-1 to TRBJ1-1; D unresolved. Germline V gene sequence: CDR1 MNHNS, CDR2 SASEGT. The V end lost 1 base, the J end lost 8 bases, and 11 bases lay between the germline ends. The CDR3 consists of 13 residues. CDR3 nucleotide sequence: TGTGCCAGCAGTGAAGTCGAGGCTATGGAAGCTTTCTTT. This encodes CASSEVEAMEAFF.

This rearrangement joins TRBV5-1 to TRBJ1-1; D gene uncertain. Trimming removed 1 base from V and 1 base from J, with 5 bases in between. Looked up from germline, CDR1 is SGHRS and CDR2 is YFSETQ. This CDR3 has 13 residues. CDR3 DNA sequence: TGCGCCAGCAGCTTGACCACGAACACTGAAGCTTTCTTT. Residues: CASSLTTNTEAFF.

CDR3: CASSEALAGDWGGELFF. The CDR3 DNA reads as TGTGCCAGCAGTGAGGCGCTAGCGGGAGACTGGGGCGGGGAGCTGTTTTTT. The chain couples TRBV2 to TRBJ2-2; TRBD2 matches at 10 bases. This CDR3 spans 17 amino acids. The germline gives CDR1 SNHLY, CDR2 FYNNEI. Trimming cost V 3 bases and J 7 bases; bases outside gene matches: 11. Filled out from reference TRBV2 and TRBJ2-2, the complete variable domain reads EPEVTQTPSHQVTQMGQEVILRCVPISNHLYFYWYRQILGQKVEFLVSFYNNEISEKSEIFDDQFSVERPDGSNFTLKIRSTKLEDSAMYFCASSEALAGDWGGELFFGEGSRLTVL.

About this clone itself: Other nucleotide sequences in the sample specify the same CDR3. The rearrangement uses TRBV7-2 and TRBJ2-5; D is possibly TRBD2 (6 bases). V was clipped by 2 bases and J by 5 bases, with 9 bases between them. Germline lookup yields CDR1 SGHTA and CDR2 FQGNSA. The length of the CDR3 is 13 residues. The chain's CDR3 is CASSLSGGETQYF. The DNA of the CDR3 is TGTGCCAGCAGCTTATCTGGGGGGGAGACCCAGTACTTC.

CDR3 nucleotide sequence: TGCGCCAGCAGCGCGACGGTCCAAGTCACTGAAGCTTTCTTT. Translated: CASSATVQVTEAFF. The V gene is TRBV5-1, the J gene TRBJ1-1; no reliable D call. This CDR3 has 14 amino acids. Germline V CDR1 and CDR2: SGHRS, YFSETQ. V was shortened by 4 bases and J by 4 bases, with 14 bases between the two germline ends.

V gene TRBV28 combines with J gene TRBJ1-1, with 8 bases matching TRBD1. The CDR3 is made up of 16 amino acids. The J segment lost 1 base and the V segment lost 3 bases, leaving 7 bases of the junction unmatched. Germline V gene lookup returns CDR1 MDHEN and CDR2 SYDVKM. CDR3 loop: CASSFPGTGKNTEAFF. The DNA of the CDR3 is TGTGCCAGCAGTTTTCCCGGGACAGGCAAGAACACTGAAGCTTTCTTT.

This rearrangement joins TRBV7-3 to TRBJ2-7; 9 bases align to TRBD2. Germline V CDR1 and CDR2: SGHTA, FQGTGA. J was trimmed by 6 bases and V by 2 bases; bases with no gene match: 5. The CDR3 contains 14 residues. Here the CDR3 DNA reads TGTGCCAGCAGCTTAGCGGGAGGGCCCGGCGAGCAGTACTTC. This encodes CASSLAGGPGEQYF.